This entry is about one TCR beta chain. The antigen is unknown. The sample belongs to a study of monozygotic twins with inflammatory bowel disease. Two nested PCRs, run for approximately 16 and 9 cycles, were applied to TCRalpha and TCRbeta cDNA. TCRdb reprocessed the 5' RACE reads and stores each CDR3 protein as one record, lacking DNA. This table holds some 330,000 distinct CDR3 sequences. Whole-study findings and limits: T cell subtypes were not distinguishable in this analysis.

What was sequenced was blood. This sequence originates from a human donor with ulcerative colitis or Crohn's disease, or a healthy co-twin of an affected twin (not recorded which).

The CDR3 reads CASRRDTGTDTQYF. The chain couples TRBV7-3 to TRBJ2-3; TCRdb indicates TRBD1, and absent DNA this call remains unverified. This CDR3 comprises 14 residues. Germline CDR1 and CDR2: SGHTA and FQGTGA.